A selection of T cell receptor beta chains follows, all from one sample in a study of shared clonotypes between healthy human individuals. Assay: immunoSEQ multiplex PCR; the TCRdb copy retains only in-frame clones and omits some. Of around 1.1 million clones in the sample, around three quarters were seen once. The material sequenced was memory CD4+ T cells from PBMCs. All receptors come from a man younger than 35 in good health. Some clones in this sample may be carry-over from other donors' samples. Each CDR3 is given with its conserved first and last residue. Fields, in order: CDR3 DNA, CDR3 protein, V gene, D gene, clone size, J gene. D genes are given only for firm matches. Rows give clone size only sometimes, using once, few, many, or a class for an expanded clone.

DNA: TGTGCCAGCAGTGGGACTAGCGGGGCTTACAATGAGCAGTTCTTC
CDR3: CASSGTSGAYNEQFF
V: TRBV7-9
D: TRBD2
size: .
J: TRBJ2-1

DNA: TGTGCCAGCAGTTCCTATAGCGGGAGGGTCATCGGGGCCTACAATGAGCAGTTCTTC
CDR3: CASSSYSGRVIGAYNEQFF
V: TRBV27
D: TRBD2
size: .
J: TRBJ2-1

DNA: TGTGCCAGCAGCGTCTCGACAGGGCGCACAGATACGCAGTATTTT
CDR3: CASSVSTGRTDTQYF
V: TRBV9
D: TRBD1
size: .
J: TRBJ2-3

DNA: TGTGCCAGCAGCCTGGGACAGGGGGTAACAGATACGCAGTATTTT
CDR3: CASSLGQGVTDTQYF
V: TRBV11-3
D: TRBD1
size: .
J: TRBJ2-3

DNA: TGTGCCAGCAGCCCCGAGGGAGACAGGGCGAGTTACGAGCAGTACTTC
CDR3: CASSPEGDRASYEQYF
V: TRBV5-4
D: TRBD1
size: .
J: TRBJ2-7

DNA: TGTGCCACCGGAGGCGCAGGGAACTACGAGCAGTACTTC
CDR3: CATGGAGNYEQYF
V: TRBV15
D: .
size: .
J: TRBJ2-7

DNA: TGTGCCAGCTCCAAACAGGCGGGGGCCCCTCAGAATTTGAATGAGCAGTTCTTC
CDR3: CASSKQAGAPQNLNEQFF
V: TRBV18
D: .
size: .
J: TRBJ2-1

DNA: TGTGCCAGCAGTGACCGACAGGGGAATCAGCCCCAGCATTTT
CDR3: CASSDRQGNQPQHF
V: TRBV6-5
D: TRBD1
size: once
J: TRBJ1-5

DNA: TGTGCCAGCCTCTTCGGGACAGATTGCCACGAGCAGTACTTC
CDR3: CASLFGTDCHEQYF
V: TRBV7-6
D: TRBD1
size: .
J: TRBJ2-7

DNA: TGTGCCAGCGGAAGGACAGCTCTCAATCAGCCCCAGCATTTT
CDR3: CASGRTALNQPQHF
V: TRBV27
D: .
size: .
J: TRBJ1-5

DNA: TGTGCCAGCAACTCGCCAGGGGCCGCCAGCTCCTACGAGCAGTACTTC
CDR3: CASNSPGAASSYEQYF
V: TRBV28
D: .
size: .
J: TRBJ2-7

DNA: TGTGCCAGCAGCTATAGCGGGATCTCCTACGAGCAGTACTTC
CDR3: CASSYSGISYEQYF
V: TRBV28
D: TRBD2
size: .
J: TRBJ2-7

DNA: TGTGCTAGTGGAACAACGTTTCGGACTAGCGGGAGCTCGAATGAGCAGTTCTTC
CDR3: CASGTTFRTSGSSNEQFF
V: TRBV12-5
D: TRBD2
size: .
J: TRBJ2-1

DNA: TGTGCCAGCAGCTTAACGGGCGGGAGGAGGGAGACCCAGTACTTC
CDR3: CASSLTGGRRETQYF
V: TRBV7-3
D: TRBD2
size: once
J: TRBJ2-5

DNA: TGTGCCAGCAGCCCGGGGACAGAGGGCACTGAAGCTTTCTTT
CDR3: CASSPGTEGTEAFF
V: TRBV7-3
D: TRBD1
size: .
J: TRBJ1-1

DNA: TGCGCCAGCAGTTATGGACAGGGGAACACCGGGGAGCTGTTTTTT
CDR3: CASSYGQGNTGELFF
V: TRBV10-1
D: TRBD1
size: many
J: TRBJ2-2

DNA: TGCGCCAGCAGCCAACGTCAGGGGTTCGGGTCAGATACGCAGTATTTT
CDR3: CASSQRQGFGSDTQYF
V: TRBV4-3
D: .
size: .
J: TRBJ2-3

DNA: TGTGCCAGCAAAGTGGGGGAGGAGACCCAGTACTTC
CDR3: CASKVGEETQYF
V: TRBV7-6
D: .
size: .
J: TRBJ2-5

DNA: TGTGCCAGCATGGGACAGAAGCAAGAGACCCAGTACTTC
CDR3: CASMGQKQETQYF
V: TRBV28
D: TRBD1
size: .
J: TRBJ2-5

DNA: TGTGCCAGCAGTTACTACCCAGGGTCGGGCACCGGGGAGCTGTTTTTT
CDR3: CASSYYPGSGTGELFF
V: TRBV6-5
D: .
size: once
J: TRBJ2-2

DNA: TGTGCCAGCAGCGTAACCTCGTACTCTAGCGGAACCTACGAGCAGTACTTC
CDR3: CASSVTSYSSGTYEQYF
V: TRBV9
D: TRBD2
size: .
J: TRBJ2-7

DNA: TGTGCCATCAGAGCCGCTGGGCGGGAGAGGAATGAGCAGTTCTTC
CDR3: CAIRAAGRERNEQFF
V: TRBV10-3
D: TRBD2
size: .
J: TRBJ2-1

DNA: TGCAGCGCGGGTGGGAACACTGAAGCTTTCTTT
CDR3: CSAGGNTEAFF
V: TRBV20-1
D: .
size: few
J: TRBJ1-1

DNA: TGTGCCAGCAGTCCACCCAGCTACTATGGCTACACCTTC
CDR3: CASSPPSYYGYTF
V: TRBV28
D: .
size: .
J: TRBJ1-2

DNA: TGTGCCAGCAGCTCACAAGCACTAGCATCTAATACGCAGTATTTT
CDR3: CASSSQALASNTQYF
V: TRBV9
D: .
size: .
J: TRBJ2-3

DNA: TGCAGCGGTACGGGCGGGGGCTCCTACGAGCAGTACTTC
CDR3: CSGTGGGSYEQYF
V: TRBV29-1
D: TRBD2
size: .
J: TRBJ2-7

DNA: TGTGCCAGCAGTCCCCAGGGTGGGGACCAGGGTGAAAAACTGTTTTTT
CDR3: CASSPQGGDQGEKLFF
V: TRBV25-1
D: .
size: .
J: TRBJ1-4

DNA: TGTGCCAGCAGCGACAGGGCACGCTATGGCTACACCTTC
CDR3: CASSDRARYGYTF
V: TRBV2
D: TRBD1
size: .
J: TRBJ1-2

DNA: TGTGCCAGCAGCTTAGTGACCAGGGAGGAGGTTCGTGGCTACACCTTC
CDR3: CASSLVTREEVRGYTF
V: TRBV7-9
D: .
size: .
J: TRBJ1-2

DNA: TGTGCCAGCAGAGTCGGGACGTCAACCGGGGAGCTGTTTTTT
CDR3: CASRVGTSTGELFF
V: TRBV11-3
D: .
size: .
J: TRBJ2-2

DNA: TGCGCCAGCAGCTTGGGACAGGGAAAGGTGACCCAGTACTTC
CDR3: CASSLGQGKVTQYF
V: TRBV5-1
D: TRBD1
size: few
J: TRBJ2-5

DNA: TGCGCCAGCAGCTTGGCAGTAGGGGATTTAAGCGGGGAGCTGTTTTTT
CDR3: CASSLAVGDLSGELFF
V: TRBV5-1
D: .
size: .
J: TRBJ2-2

DNA: TGTGCCAGCAGTCTACAACCGCTCTATACGCAGTATTTT
CDR3: CASSLQPLYTQYF
V: TRBV28
D: .
size: .
J: TRBJ2-3

DNA: TGTGCCAGCAGTTACTTAGCGGGAGGGCCTTGGGAGCTGTTTTTT
CDR3: CASSYLAGGPWELFF
V: TRBV6-5
D: TRBD2
size: .
J: TRBJ2-2

DNA: TGTGCCAGCTCACTGACGGGACAGGGGGCTACTGAAGCTTTCTTT
CDR3: CASSLTGQGATEAFF
V: TRBV18
D: TRBD1
size: .
J: TRBJ1-1

DNA: TGTGCCAGCAGTGATTCGAGGGGATTTCAAGAGACCCAGTACTTC
CDR3: CASSDSRGFQETQYF
V: TRBV25-1
D: .
size: .
J: TRBJ2-5

DNA: TGTGCCAGCAGCATGACAGGGCCCAGTGATACGCAGTATTTT
CDR3: CASSMTGPSDTQYF
V: TRBV5-6
D: TRBD1
size: .
J: TRBJ2-3

DNA: TGTGCCAGCAGCTTAGGACTAGCAGACACCGGGGAGCTGTTTTTT
CDR3: CASSLGLADTGELFF
V: TRBV11-2
D: TRBD2
size: .
J: TRBJ2-2

DNA: TGTGCCAGCAGCTTGGGAGGGGGCCAACTGTTTTTT
CDR3: CASSLGGGQLFF
V: TRBV5-4
D: TRBD1
size: many
J: TRBJ1-4

DNA: TGTGCCAGCAGTTTCTCCCGCTATGGCTACACCTTC
CDR3: CASSFSRYGYTF
V: TRBV28
D: .
size: .
J: TRBJ1-2

DNA: TGTGCCATCAGTGAGCCGAAGGGACTAGCGGGAGGGCCGAGGAATGAGCAGTTCTTC
CDR3: CAISEPKGLAGGPRNEQFF
V: TRBV10-3
D: TRBD2
size: .
J: TRBJ2-1

DNA: TGTGCCAGCAGCTACACGACAGGAAAGAACACTGAAGCTTTCTTT
CDR3: CASSYTTGKNTEAFF
V: TRBV2
D: .
size: .
J: TRBJ1-1

DNA: TGTGCCAGCAGCGTAGGGACGGAAACTGAAGCTTTCTTT
CDR3: CASSVGTETEAFF
V: TRBV9
D: .
size: once
J: TRBJ1-1

DNA: TGTGCCAGCAGCTCCAAGTCTGGTAACTATGGCTACACCTTC
CDR3: CASSSKSGNYGYTF
V: TRBV9
D: .
size: once
J: TRBJ1-2

DNA: TGTGCCAGCGGGCCCCGGACTAGCGGGAGAGTTCCGCAGTATTTT
CDR3: CASGPRTSGRVPQYF
V: TRBV5-6
D: TRBD2
size: many
J: TRBJ2-3

DNA: TGTGCCAGCAGCAATGGGTTGGTAGCCCAACAGGACCAGTACTTC
CDR3: CASSNGLVAQQDQYF
V: TRBV11-3
D: .
size: .
J: TRBJ2-5

DNA: TGCGCCAGCAGCTTGACGGGACTCCGCTCCTACGAGCAGTACTTC
CDR3: CASSLTGLRSYEQYF
V: TRBV5-1
D: .
size: .
J: TRBJ2-7

DNA: TGTGCCAGCAGCCCCCCAGGGGGCGGTTACACAGATACGCAGTATTTT
CDR3: CASSPPGGGYTDTQYF
V: TRBV9
D: TRBD1
size: .
J: TRBJ2-3

DNA: TGTGCCAGCAGCTTGCAGGGACGGGACTATGGCTACACCTTC
CDR3: CASSLQGRDYGYTF
V: TRBV7-9
D: .
size: few
J: TRBJ1-2

DNA: TGTGCCAGCAGTTTGCGTCCGGGACAGGGGAAGTACGAGCAGTACTTC
CDR3: CASSLRPGQGKYEQYF
V: TRBV28
D: TRBD1
size: .
J: TRBJ2-7

DNA: TGTGCCAGCAGTCCCGGACAGAGTAACGAGCAGTACTTC
CDR3: CASSPGQSNEQYF
V: TRBV28
D: .
size: .
J: TRBJ2-7

DNA: TGTGCCAGCAGCTTGAGACTAGCGGAACAAGAGACCCAGTACTTC
CDR3: CASSLRLAEQETQYF
V: TRBV5-4
D: TRBD2
size: .
J: TRBJ2-5

DNA: TGTGCCAGCTCTCTTAGCGGGAGGGCCACCGGGGAGCTGTTTTTT
CDR3: CASSLSGRATGELFF
V: TRBV18
D: TRBD2
size: .
J: TRBJ2-2

DNA: TGTGCCAGCAGCGTACTGGGGACTAGCGGCTACAATGAGCAGTTCTTC
CDR3: CASSVLGTSGYNEQFF
V: TRBV9
D: TRBD2
size: once
J: TRBJ2-1

DNA: TGTGCCAGTAGTAGAGTTAGCGGGAGTTCAGGGGAGCTGTTTTTT
CDR3: CASSRVSGSSGELFF
V: TRBV19
D: TRBD2
size: .
J: TRBJ2-2

DNA: TGTGCCGACCACCTGGACACAGGGGGCCAAGAGACCCAGTACTTC
CDR3: CADHLDTGGQETQYF
V: TRBV2
D: TRBD1
size: once
J: TRBJ2-5

DNA: TGCGCCAGCAGCTTCGACTCTAACTATGGCTACACCTTC
CDR3: CASSFDSNYGYTF
V: TRBV5-1
D: .
size: .
J: TRBJ1-2

DNA: TGTGCCAGCAGCCGGGGGGGACTGCTCGAGCAGTACTTC
CDR3: CASSRGGLLEQYF
V: TRBV7-9
D: TRBD2
size: once
J: TRBJ2-7

DNA: TGCGCCAGCAGCCTAGACGGATCCTACGAGCAGTACTTC
CDR3: CASSLDGSYEQYF
V: TRBV4-1
D: .
size: few
J: TRBJ2-7

DNA: TGTGCCAGCAGCTTAGCGCCAACTAATGAAAAACTGTTTTTT
CDR3: CASSLAPTNEKLFF
V: TRBV11-1
D: .
size: .
J: TRBJ1-4